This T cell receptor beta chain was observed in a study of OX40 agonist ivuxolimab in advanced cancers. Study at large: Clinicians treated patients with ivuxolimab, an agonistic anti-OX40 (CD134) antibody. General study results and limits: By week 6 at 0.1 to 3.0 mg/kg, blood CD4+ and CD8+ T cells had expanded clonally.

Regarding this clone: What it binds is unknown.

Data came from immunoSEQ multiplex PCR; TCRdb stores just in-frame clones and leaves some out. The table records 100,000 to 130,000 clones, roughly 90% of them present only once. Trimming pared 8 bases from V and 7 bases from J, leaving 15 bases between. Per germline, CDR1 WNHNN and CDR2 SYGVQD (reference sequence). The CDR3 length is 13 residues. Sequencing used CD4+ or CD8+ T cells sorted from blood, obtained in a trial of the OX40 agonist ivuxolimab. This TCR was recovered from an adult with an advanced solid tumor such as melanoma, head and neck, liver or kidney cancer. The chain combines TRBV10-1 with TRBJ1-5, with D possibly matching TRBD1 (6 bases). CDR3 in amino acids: CASRQEAKQPQHF. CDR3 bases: TGCGCCAGCCGACAGGAAGCTAAACAGCCCCAGCATTTT.